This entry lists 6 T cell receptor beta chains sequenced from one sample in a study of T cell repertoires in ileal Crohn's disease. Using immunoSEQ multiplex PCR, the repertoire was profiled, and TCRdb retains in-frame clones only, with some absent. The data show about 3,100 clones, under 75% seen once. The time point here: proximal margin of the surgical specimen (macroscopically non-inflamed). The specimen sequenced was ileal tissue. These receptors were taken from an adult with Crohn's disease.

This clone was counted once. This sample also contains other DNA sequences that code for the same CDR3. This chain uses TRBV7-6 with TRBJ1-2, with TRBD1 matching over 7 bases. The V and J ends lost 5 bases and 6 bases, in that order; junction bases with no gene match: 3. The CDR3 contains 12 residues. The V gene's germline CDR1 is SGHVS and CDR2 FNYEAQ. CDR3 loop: CASSPGTDGYTF. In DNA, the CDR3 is TGTGCCAGCAGCCCCGGGACAGATGGCTACACCTTC.

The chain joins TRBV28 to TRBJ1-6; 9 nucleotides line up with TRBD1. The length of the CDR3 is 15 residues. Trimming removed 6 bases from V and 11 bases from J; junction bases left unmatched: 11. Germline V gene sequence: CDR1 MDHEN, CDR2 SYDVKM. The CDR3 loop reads CASRRPGQGWPPLHF. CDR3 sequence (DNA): TGTGCCAGCAGGCGTCCGGGACAGGGATGGCCACCCCTCCACTTT.

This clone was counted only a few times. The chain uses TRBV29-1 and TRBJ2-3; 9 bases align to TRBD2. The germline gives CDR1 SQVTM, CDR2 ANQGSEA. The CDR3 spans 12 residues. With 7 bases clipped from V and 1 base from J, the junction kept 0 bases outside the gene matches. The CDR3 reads CSGTSGTDTQYF. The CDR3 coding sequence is TGCAGCGGGACTAGCGGCACAGATACGCAGTATTTT.

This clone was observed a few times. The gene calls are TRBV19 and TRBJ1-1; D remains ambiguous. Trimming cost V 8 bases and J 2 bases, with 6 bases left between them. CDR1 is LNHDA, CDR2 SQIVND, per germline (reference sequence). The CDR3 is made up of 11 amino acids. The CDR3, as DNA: TGTGCCAGTGCAGGAAACACTGAAGCTTTCTTT. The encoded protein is CASAGNTEAFF.

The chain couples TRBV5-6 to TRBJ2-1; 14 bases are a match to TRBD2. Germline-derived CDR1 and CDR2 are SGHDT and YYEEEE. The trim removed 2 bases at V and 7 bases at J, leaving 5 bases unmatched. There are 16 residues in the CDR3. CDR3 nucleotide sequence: TGTGCCAGCAGCTTCCTGACTAGCGGGAGGGGAAATGAGCAGTTCTTC. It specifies CASSFLTSGRGNEQFF.

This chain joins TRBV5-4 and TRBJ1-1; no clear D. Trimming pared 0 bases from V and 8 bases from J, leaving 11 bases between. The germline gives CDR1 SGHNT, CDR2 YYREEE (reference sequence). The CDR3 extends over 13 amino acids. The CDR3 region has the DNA TGTGCCAGCAGCTTGGGGGCAGCCGAAGAAGCTTTCTTT. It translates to CASSLGAAEEAFF.